This passage covers 28 T cell receptor beta chains from one sample sequenced in a study of cytomegalovirus exposure and HLA in healthy donors. Produced via immunoSEQ multiplex PCR; TCRdb's table is partial and in-frame only. The sample records about 400,000 clones, approximately 90% being singletons. Sequenced sample: PBMCs. These TCRs come from a woman younger than 35 in good health and CMV-seronegative.

This chain connects TRBV15 to TRBJ1-1, with a weak D call TRBD1 (6 bases). The germline V gene encodes CDR1 LNHNV and CDR2 YYDKDF (reference sequence). V lost 1 base and J 4 bases, leaving 10 bases between the germline ends. The CDR3 contains 14 residues. The CDR3 sequence is CATSRAIGGTEAFF. CDR3 coding DNA: TGTGCCACCAGCAGAGCAATAGGGGGCACTGAAGCTTTCTTT.

The chain uses TRBV6-5 and TRBJ2-1, with 9 bases lining up with TRBD2. Unmatched junction bases numbered 10, after V lost 3 bases and J lost 7 bases. CDR3 length equals 16 residues. Germline CDR1 and CDR2: MNHEY and SVGAGI. The CDR3 sequence is CASSYSGSGGLNEQFF. The CDR3 coding sequence is TGTGCCAGCAGTTATAGCGGGAGCGGGGGTTTGAATGAGCAGTTCTTC.

The chain combines TRBV28 with TRBJ2-4; D perhaps matches TRBD1 (5 bases). Germline lookup yields CDR1 MDHEN and CDR2 SYDVKM. The CDR3 runs to 12 residues. Trimming took off 6 bases at V and 7 bases at J, with 10 bases between the two ends. The CDR3 spells CASRDNGNIQYF. DNA for the CDR3: TGTGCCAGCAGGGACAACGGCAACATTCAGTACTTC.

This clone is a singleton in its sample. The CDR3 region is CASSPPGRRVNTEAFF. DNA of the CDR3: TGTGCCAGCTCACCACCGGGGCGCAGGGTGAACACTGAAGCTTTCTTT. This sequence joins TRBV18 and TRBJ1-1; perhaps TRBD1 as D (5 bases). CDR1 KGHSH and CDR2 LQKENI come from the germline V gene. This CDR3 spans 16 amino acids. Between the trimmed V and J ends, which lost 0 bases and 0 bases, there was a span of 11 bases.

The chain employs TRBV7-8 and TRBJ2-1; D not certain. The CDR3 sequence is 15 residues long. V shed 1 base and J shed 1 base, with 8 bases lying between them. Looked up from germline, CDR1 is SGHVS and CDR2 is FQNEAQ. DNA of the CDR3: TGTGCCAGCAGCTTAGACCCAACATCCTACAATGAGCAGTTCTTC. It translates to CASSLDPTSYNEQFF.

This clone appeared a few times. This sequence joins TRBV14 and TRBJ1-2; D is undetermined. The CDR3 runs to 13 residues. Germline V lookup: CDR1 SGHDN, CDR2 FVKESK. The V end was cut by 2 bases, the J end by 5 bases, with 9 bases between. The CDR3: CASSQSWRYGYTF. CDR3 nucleotides: TGTGCCAGCAGCCAATCCTGGAGGTATGGCTACACCTTC.

The chain is built from TRBV2 and TRBJ2-7; weak D call: TRBD2 (6 bases). V lost 0 bases to trimming and J lost 0 bases, with 18 bases between them. Germline V CDR1 and CDR2: SNHLY, FYNNEI. The CDR3 length is 18 residues. CDR3 residues: CASSEAGSTSLSSYEQYF. CDR3 in DNA: TGTGCCAGCAGTGAAGCGGGGAGTACTAGCCTGAGCTCCTACGAGCAGTACTTC.

The chain has TRBV12-5 and TRBJ1-5; possibly TRBD1 for D (5 bases). V dropped 6 bases and J dropped 6 bases, with 9 bases sitting between them. In germline, CDR1 is LGHNT, CDR2 FRNRAP. The CDR3 runs to 12 residues. The CDR3 coding sequence is TGTGCTAGTGGAACAGGTACTCAGCCCCAGCATTTT. This sequence encodes CASGTGTQPQHF. Based on the CDR3 plus reference TRBV12-5 and TRBJ1-5, the full variable domain is DARVTQTPRHKVTEMGQEVTMRCQPILGHNTVFWYRQTMMQGLELLAYFRNRAPLDDSGMPKDRFSAEMPDATLATLKIQPSEPRDSAVYFCASGTGTQPQHFGDGTRLSIL.

The chain employs TRBV6-5 and TRBJ2-3; 12 bases map to TRBD2. The length of the CDR3 is 15 residues. Per the germline V gene, CDR1 is MNHEY and CDR2 is SVGAGI. Germline trimming cut 4 bases from V and 6 bases from J; bases unmatched to any gene: 5. CDR3 loop: CASSFASGGADTQYF. For the CDR3, the DNA is TGTGCCAGCAGTTTTGCTAGCGGGGGGGCTGATACGCAGTATTTT.

V is TRBV5-1 and J is TRBJ2-3; TRBD2 aligns across 8 bases. Germline CDR1 and CDR2: SGHRS and YFSETQ. This CDR3 has 16 residues. With V trimmed by 0 bases and J by 3 bases, 6 bases remained unmatched. The CDR3 bases are TGCGCCAGCAGCTTGGGAAGCGGGAGTGGTACAGATACGCAGTATTTT. As protein: CASSLGSGSGTDTQYF.

The chain uses TRBV7-8 and TRBJ2-7; 10 bases map to TRBD1. CDR3 size: 15 residues. Germline V gene data show CDR1 as SGHVS and CDR2 as FQNEAQ. Trimming at V came to 3 bases and at J to 5 bases, leaving 7 bases not matched to a gene. Here the CDR3 DNA reads TGTGCCAGCAGCTTTACTCAGACAGGGGGCCACGAGCAGTACTTC. It encodes CASSFTQTGGHEQYF. The full variable domain, rest sourced from reference TRBV7-8 and TRBJ2-7, is GAGVSQSPRYKVAKRGQDVALRCDPISGHVSLFWYQQALGQGPEFLTYFQNEAQLDKSGLPSDRFFAERPEGSVSTLKIQRTQQEDSAVYLCASSFTQTGGHEQYFGPGTRLTVT.

V and J are TRBV5-1 and TRBJ1-1, with a weak D call TRBD1 (6 bases). The CDR3 runs to 18 residues. V shed 5 bases and J shed 4 bases, with 27 bases lying between them. Germline loops: CDR1 SGHRS, CDR2 YFSETQ. CDR3 DNA: TGCGCCAGCAGGACCACGCAACCGACAGGTGGAAGTGGCACTGAAGCTTTCTTT. This encodes CASRTTQPTGGSGTEAFF.

This clone was observed a single time. V and J are TRBV9 and TRBJ2-3, with TRBD1 identical over 9 bases. Trimming at V came to 2 bases and at J to 4 bases, leaving 8 bases not matched to a gene. The CDR3 runs 16 residues. Germline V gives CDR1 SGDLS, CDR2 YYNGEE. The CDR3 sequence is CASSVRGQGQADTQYF. The CDR3 DNA is TGTGCCAGCAGCGTTCGGGGACAGGGTCAAGCAGATACGCAGTATTTT. Full variable domain (missing parts from reference TRBV9 and TRBJ2-3): DSGVTQTPKHLITATGQRVTLRCSPRSGDLSVYWYQQSLDQGLQFLIQYYNGEERAKGNILERFSAQQFPDLHSELNLSSLELGDSALYFCASSVRGQGQADTQYFGPGTRLTVL.

The chain combines TRBV5-6 with TRBJ2-2; the D is unclear. Germline V gives CDR1 SGHDT, CDR2 YYEEEE. This CDR3 spans 14 amino acids. V was shortened by 4 bases and J by 6 bases, with 13 bases between the two germline ends. CDR3 coding DNA: TGTGCCAGCAGCCCCATAACGGTTTCCGGGGAGCTGTTTTTT. Its protein is CASSPITVSGELFF.

The rearrangement links TRBV2 to TRBJ1-1, with D possibly matching TRBD1 (5 bases). This CDR3 has 15 residues. Germline V gene sequence: CDR1 SNHLY, CDR2 FYNNEI. Trimming took off 7 bases at V and 2 bases at J, with 17 bases between the two ends. CDR3 loop: CASKEIRQRNTEAFF. CDR3 DNA: TGTGCCAGCAAGGAAATAAGACAGAGAAACACTGAAGCTTTCTTT.

The chain employs TRBV6-1 and TRBJ1-2; 8 bases align to TRBD1. Trimming cost V 7 bases and J 4 bases; bases outside gene matches: 5. Per the germline V gene, CDR1 is MNHNS and CDR2 is SASEGT. This CDR3 region has 13 residues. CDR3 sequence: CASTGQGSYGYTF. CDR3 sequence (DNA): TGTGCCAGCACTGGACAGGGTTCCTATGGCTACACCTTC.

The rearrangement uses TRBV2 and TRBJ1-3; tentative D call: TRBD1 (5 bases). CDR1 SNHLY and CDR2 FYNNEI come from the germline V gene. The CDR3 sequence is 13 residues long. The ends were cut back, 9 bases at V and 1 base at J, with 10 bases in the middle. Written as DNA, the CDR3 is TGTGCCAGTAAGACAGTGTCTGGAAACACCATATATTTT. Its protein is CASKTVSGNTIYF.

The V gene is TRBV19, the J gene TRBJ1-1; 8 bases map to TRBD1. V trimming: 5 bases; J trimming: 4 bases; junction bases outside the gene matches: 3. This CDR3 has 13 residues. The V gene's germline CDR1 is LNHDA and CDR2 SQIVND (reference sequence). This CDR3 is CASSHTGGTEAFF. CDR3 DNA: TGTGCCAGTAGTCATACAGGGGGCACTGAAGCTTTCTTT. Looking up the rest from reference TRBV19 and TRBJ1-1 gives the full variable domain: DGGITQSPKYLFRKEGQNVTLSCEQNLNHDAMYWYRQDPGQGLRLIYYSQIVNDFQKGDIAEGYSVSREKKESFPLTVTSAQKNPTAFYLCASSHTGGTEAFFGQGTRLTVV.

The chain has TRBV9 and TRBJ2-2, with 9 bases that match TRBD1. The germline V gene has CDR1 SGDLS and CDR2 YYNGEE. The V segment lost 4 bases and the J segment 4 bases; nucleotides outside the gene matches: 5. The CDR3 has 15 amino acids. In nucleotides, the CDR3 is TGTGCCAGCAGCACGGACAGGGGCCCCACCGGGGAGCTGTTTTTT. Translating it yields CASSTDRGPTGELFF.

CDR3 nucleotide sequence: TGTGCCAGCAGCTTGGACAGGGTACCCTACAATGAGCAGTTCTTC. Translated, it gives CASSLDRVPYNEQFF. V is TRBV7-9 and J is TRBJ2-1; 8 nucleotides line up with TRBD1. Germline V gene data show CDR1 as SEHNR and CDR2 as FQNEAQ (reference sequence). V trimming: 3 bases; J trimming: 2 bases; junction bases outside the gene matches: 3. The CDR3 consists of 15 residues.

V and J are TRBV7-2 and TRBJ2-2, with a tentative D call TRBD2 (6 bases). Deletions cut 5 bases from V and 4 bases from J, with 14 bases between. The CDR3 runs 15 residues. Germline-derived CDR1 and CDR2 are SGHTA and FQGNSA. CDR3 DNA sequence: TGTGCCAGCAGCCGCACTGGAGGGAGCACCGGGGAGCTGTTTTTT. Translated, it gives CASSRTGGSTGELFF.

The chain uses TRBV5-4 and TRBJ1-1, with D perhaps matching TRBD1 (5 bases). Trimming took 0 bases from V and 0 from J, leaving 15 bases between them. Germline CDR1 reads SGHNT; CDR2 reads YYREEE (reference sequence). The CDR3 is 17 residues long. CDR3 amino acids: CASSLGGGVPLNTEAFF. The CDR3 DNA is TGTGCCAGCAGCTTGGGTGGGGGGGTCCCCCTGAACACTGAAGCTTTCTTT.

Regarding this clone: The sample contains more than one DNA sequence encoding this CDR3. V and J are TRBV2 and TRBJ1-2, with 8 bases aligning to TRBD1. The trim removed 8 bases at V and 3 bases at J, leaving 2 bases unmatched. Germline V gives CDR1 SNHLY, CDR2 FYNNEI. The CDR3 sequence is 12 residues long. DNA for the CDR3: TGTGCCAGCCGGACAGGGTACTATGGCTACACCTTC. As protein: CASRTGYYGYTF.

V gene TRBV11-2 combines with J gene TRBJ2-7, with TRBD1 matching 9 bases. After removal of 4 bases from V and 6 bases from J, the junction contained 10 bases not matched to a gene. The CDR3 length is 15 residues. Germline assignment: CDR1 SGHAT and CDR2 FQNNGV. CDR3 sequence reads: CASSSAGTGYSEQYF. In DNA, the CDR3 is TGTGCCAGCAGCTCGGCCGGGACAGGGTACTCCGAGCAGTACTTC. Complete variable domain (other parts from reference TRBV11-2 and TRBJ2-7): EAGVAQSPRYKIIEKRQSVAFWCNPISGHATLYWYQQILGQGPKLLIQFQNNGVVDDSQLPKDRFSAERLKGVDSTLKIQPAKLEDSAVYLCASSSAGTGYSEQYFGPGTRLTVT.

V gene TRBV6-5 combines with J gene TRBJ2-5, with D possibly matching TRBD1 (6 bases). Germline V gene sequence: CDR1 MNHEY, CDR2 SVGAGI. CDR3 length equals 12 residues. The ends were cut back, 8 bases at V and 4 bases at J, with 11 bases in the middle. CDR3 DNA: TGTGCCAGCGGACAGTTTGGAGAGACCCAGTACTTC. Its protein is CASGQFGETQYF.

This clone is a singleton in its sample. The chain is built from TRBV7-9 and TRBJ2-7; D might be TRBD1 (6 bases). This CDR3 has 14 amino acids. V shed 4 bases and J shed 5 bases, with 15 bases lying between them. Germline values: CDR1 SEHNR, CDR2 FQNEAQ (reference sequence). The CDR3 DNA follows: TGTGCCAGCAGCTCCAATTTCCGGGACAACGAGCAGTACTTC. It translates to CASSSNFRDNEQYF.

The chain combines TRBV5-6 with TRBJ2-3, with D possibly TRBD2 on 5 matching bases. This CDR3 region has 16 residues. Germline lookup yields CDR1 SGHDT and CDR2 YYEEEE. Trimming cost V 0 bases and J 2 bases, with 13 bases left between them. This CDR3 is CASSLAGGSNTDTQYF. The CDR3 DNA reads as TGTGCCAGCAGCTTGGCGGGCGGGTCTAACACAGATACGCAGTATTTT.

The chain combines TRBV19 with TRBJ1-1; 9 bases are shared with TRBD1. Germline V gene data show CDR1 as LNHDA and CDR2 as SQIVND (reference sequence). V lost 4 bases, J lost 11 bases, and 11 bases stayed unmatched. CDR3 length: 14 amino acids. CDR3 region: CASSSKGQGIAAFF. In nucleotides, the CDR3 is TGTGCCAGTAGTAGCAAGGGACAGGGAATCGCGGCTTTCTTT.